This TCR beta chain was found in a study of glioma-infiltrating T cells. Germline V gene lookup returns CDR1 SEHNR and CDR2 FQNEAQ (reference sequence). Trimming removed 5 bases from V and 5 bases from J, with 16 bases in between. The CDR3 covers 14 residues. TCR alpha and beta CDR3 regions were amplified from RNA using iRepertoire nested multiplex PCR. MiXCR, run by TCRdb on the multiplex PCR reads, gives a single entry per CDR3 protein. The sample carries 90,000 or so distinct CDR3 sequences, about 37% recorded once. Comments on this clonotype: The target antigen is unknown. Since no conserved phenylalanine or tryptophan closes the CDR3, a read error is the likely cause.

Study conclusions and caveats: Gliomas, especially low-grade, showed above-expected tissue-blood divergence; non-neoplastic patients showed below.

Input material: glioma tissue, nonneoplastic brain tissue, or PBMCs (not recorded which). This chain links TRBV7-9 with TRBJ2-7; D unclear. The TCR was taken from a human donor with low-grade glioma or glioblastoma, undergoing nonglioma brain surgery, or in good health (not recorded which). This CDR3 is CASSPRHQPNEQYL. The CDR3 DNA is TGTGCCAGCAGCCCCAGGCACCAGCCCAACGAGCAGTACCTC.